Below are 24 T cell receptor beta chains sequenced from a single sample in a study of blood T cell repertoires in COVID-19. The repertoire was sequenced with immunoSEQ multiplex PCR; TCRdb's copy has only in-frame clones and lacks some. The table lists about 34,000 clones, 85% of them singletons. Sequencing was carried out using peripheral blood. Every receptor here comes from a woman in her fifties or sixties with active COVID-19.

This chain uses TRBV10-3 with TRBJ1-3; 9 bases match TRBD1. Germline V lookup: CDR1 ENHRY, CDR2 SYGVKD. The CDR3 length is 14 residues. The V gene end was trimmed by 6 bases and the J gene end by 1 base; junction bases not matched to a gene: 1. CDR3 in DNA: TGTGCCATCAGACAGGGGGCGTCTGGAAACACCATATATTTT. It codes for CAIRQGASGNTIYF.

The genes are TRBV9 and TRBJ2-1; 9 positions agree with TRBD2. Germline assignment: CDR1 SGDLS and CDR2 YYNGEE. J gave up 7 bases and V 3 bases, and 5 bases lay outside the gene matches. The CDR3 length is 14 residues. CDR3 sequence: CASSGGRGLNEQFF. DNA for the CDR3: TGTGCCAGCAGCGGCGGGAGGGGCTTGAATGAGCAGTTCTTC.

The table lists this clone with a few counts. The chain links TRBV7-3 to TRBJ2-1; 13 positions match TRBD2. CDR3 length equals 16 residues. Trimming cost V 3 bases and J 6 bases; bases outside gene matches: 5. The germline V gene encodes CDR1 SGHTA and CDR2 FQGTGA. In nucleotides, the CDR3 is TGTGCCAGCAGCTTTCCCGGGACTAGCGGGGTCAATGAGCAGTTCTTC. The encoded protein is CASSFPGTSGVNEQFF.

This CDR3 is CSVAPGTGTDTQYF. The CDR3 nucleotides are TGCAGCGTTGCCCCCGGGACAGGCACAGATACGCAGTATTTT. The chain carries TRBV29-1 and TRBJ2-3, with TRBD1 matching 7 bases. The germline gives CDR1 SQVTM, CDR2 ANQGSEA. The CDR3 spans 14 residues. V shed 4 bases, J shed 1 base, and the junction held 5 bases outside the gene matches.

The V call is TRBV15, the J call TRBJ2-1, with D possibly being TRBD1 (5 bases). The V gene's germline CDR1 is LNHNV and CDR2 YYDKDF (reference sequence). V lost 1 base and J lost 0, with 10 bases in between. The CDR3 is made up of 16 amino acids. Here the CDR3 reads CATSRVRGSSYNEQFF. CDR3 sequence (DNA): TGTGCCACCAGCAGAGTTAGGGGTAGCTCCTACAATGAGCAGTTCTTC.

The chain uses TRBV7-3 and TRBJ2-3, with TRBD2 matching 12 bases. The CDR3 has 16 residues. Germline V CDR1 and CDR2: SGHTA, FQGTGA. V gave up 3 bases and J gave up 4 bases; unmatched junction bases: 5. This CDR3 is CASSLWLAGGADTQYF. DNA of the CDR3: TGTGCCAGCAGCTTGTGGCTAGCGGGAGGGGCAGATACGCAGTATTTT.

Written as DNA, the CDR3 is TGTGCCACTGCCCGGACAGGGCCCGGGGAGCTGTTTTTT. Residues: CATARTGPGELFF. This chain uses TRBV6-5 with TRBJ2-2, with TRBD1 identical over 8 bases. The length of the CDR3 is 13 residues. Trimming took 10 bases from V and 6 from J; bases not matched to a gene: 7. The germline gives CDR1 MNHEY, CDR2 SVGAGI.

CDR3 protein: CASSYNRGAPGANVLTF. The CDR3, as DNA: TGTGCCAGCAGCTATAACAGGGGGGCGCCTGGGGCCAACGTCCTGACTTTC. This sequence joins TRBV5-4 and TRBJ2-6; 8 nucleotides line up with TRBD1. This CDR3 contains 17 residues. V dropped 3 bases and J dropped 2; count of bases not matched to a gene: 7. CDR1 and CDR2 (germline): SGHNT, YYREEE (reference sequence). The full variable domain, completed using reference TRBV5-4 and TRBJ2-6, is ETGVTQSPTHLIKTRGQQVTLRCSSQSGHNTVSWYQQALGQGPQFIFQYYREEENGRGNFPPRFSGLQFPNYSSELNVNALELDDSALYLCASSYNRGAPGANVLTFGAGSRLTVL.

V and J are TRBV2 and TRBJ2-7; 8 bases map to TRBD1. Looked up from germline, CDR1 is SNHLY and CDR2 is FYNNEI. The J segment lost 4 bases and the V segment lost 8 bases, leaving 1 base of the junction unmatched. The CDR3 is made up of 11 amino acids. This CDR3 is CASRTGYEQYF. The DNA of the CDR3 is TGTGCCAGCCGGACAGGGTACGAGCAGTACTTC.

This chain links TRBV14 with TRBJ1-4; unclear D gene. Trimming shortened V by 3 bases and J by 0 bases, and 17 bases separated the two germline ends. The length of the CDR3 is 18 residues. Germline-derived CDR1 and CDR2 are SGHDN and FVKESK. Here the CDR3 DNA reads TGTGCCAGCAGCCAGCCTATAACCTCTATCACAACTAATGAAAAACTGTTTTTT. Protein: CASSQPITSITTNEKLFF.

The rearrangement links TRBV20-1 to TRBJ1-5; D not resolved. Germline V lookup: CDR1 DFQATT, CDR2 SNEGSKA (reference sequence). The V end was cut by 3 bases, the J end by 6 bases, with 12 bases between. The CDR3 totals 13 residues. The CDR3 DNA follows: TGCAGTGCTAGTCTAGGAGGAGGTCAGCCCCAGCATTTT. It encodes CSASLGGGQPQHF.

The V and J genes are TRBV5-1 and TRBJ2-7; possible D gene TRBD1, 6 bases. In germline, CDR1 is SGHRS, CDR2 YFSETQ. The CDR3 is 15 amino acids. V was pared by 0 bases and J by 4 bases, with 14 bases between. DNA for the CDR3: TGCGCCAGCAGCTTGGCCCCCGGGACACAGTACGAGCAGTACTTC. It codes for CASSLAPGTQYEQYF.

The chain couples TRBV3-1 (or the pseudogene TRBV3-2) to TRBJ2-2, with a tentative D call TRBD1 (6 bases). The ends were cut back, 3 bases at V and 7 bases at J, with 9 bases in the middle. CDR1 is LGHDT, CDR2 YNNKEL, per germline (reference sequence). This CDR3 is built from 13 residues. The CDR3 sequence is CASSQDSLGELFF. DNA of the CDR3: TGTGCCAGCAGCCAGGACAGCCTCGGGGAGCTGTTTTTT.

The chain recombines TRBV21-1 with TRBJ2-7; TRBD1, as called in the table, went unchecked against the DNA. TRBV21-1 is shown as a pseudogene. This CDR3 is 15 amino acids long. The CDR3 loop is CASYLQLGPPYEQYF. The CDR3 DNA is TGTGCCAGCTACCTCCAATTGGGGCCTCCCTACGAGCAGTACTTC.

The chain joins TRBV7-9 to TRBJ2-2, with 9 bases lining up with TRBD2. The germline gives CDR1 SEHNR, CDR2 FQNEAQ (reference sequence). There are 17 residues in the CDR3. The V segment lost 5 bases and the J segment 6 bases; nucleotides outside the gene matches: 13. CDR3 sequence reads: CASSATGTSRDAGELFF. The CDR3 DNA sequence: TGTGCCAGCAGCGCTACCGGGACTAGCAGGGACGCCGGGGAGCTGTTTTTT.

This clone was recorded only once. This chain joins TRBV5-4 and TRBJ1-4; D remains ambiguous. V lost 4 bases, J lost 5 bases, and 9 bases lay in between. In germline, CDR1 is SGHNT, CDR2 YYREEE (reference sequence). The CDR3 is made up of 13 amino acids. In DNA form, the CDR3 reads TGTGCCAGCAGCCCGGAGCCGAATGAAAAACTGTTTTTT. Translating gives CASSPEPNEKLFF.

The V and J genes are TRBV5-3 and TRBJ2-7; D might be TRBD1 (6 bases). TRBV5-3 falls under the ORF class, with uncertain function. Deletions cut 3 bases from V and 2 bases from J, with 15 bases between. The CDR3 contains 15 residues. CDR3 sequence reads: CARSSDRIITYEQYF. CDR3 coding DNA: TGTGCCAGAAGCTCCGACAGGATTATTACCTACGAGCAGTACTTC.

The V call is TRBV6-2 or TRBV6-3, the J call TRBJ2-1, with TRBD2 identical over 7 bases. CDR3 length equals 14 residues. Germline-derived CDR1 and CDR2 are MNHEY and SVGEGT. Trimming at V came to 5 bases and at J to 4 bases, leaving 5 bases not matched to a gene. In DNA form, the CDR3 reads TGTGCCAGCAGTAACGGGGGGACTTACAATGAGCAGTTCTTC. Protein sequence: CASSNGGTYNEQFF.

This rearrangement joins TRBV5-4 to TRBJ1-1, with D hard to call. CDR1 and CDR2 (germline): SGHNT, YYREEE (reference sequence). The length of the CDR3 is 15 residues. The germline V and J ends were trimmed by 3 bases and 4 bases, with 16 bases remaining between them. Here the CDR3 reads CASSSVALGSTEAFF. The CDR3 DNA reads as TGTGCCAGCAGCTCTGTCGCTCTGGGGAGCACTGAAGCTTTCTTT.

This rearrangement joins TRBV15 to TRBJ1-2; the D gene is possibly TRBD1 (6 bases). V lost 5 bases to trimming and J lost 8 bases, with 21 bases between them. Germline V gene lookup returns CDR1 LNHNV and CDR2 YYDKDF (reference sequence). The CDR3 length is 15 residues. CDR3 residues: CATSPPNPFTGGYTF. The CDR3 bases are TGTGCCACCAGCCCCCCCAACCCGTTTACAGGGGGCTACACCTTC.

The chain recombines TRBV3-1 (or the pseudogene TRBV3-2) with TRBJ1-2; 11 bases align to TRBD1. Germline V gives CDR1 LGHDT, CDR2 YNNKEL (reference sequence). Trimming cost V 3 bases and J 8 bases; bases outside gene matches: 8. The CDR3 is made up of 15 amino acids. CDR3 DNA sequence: TGTGCCAGCAGCCATCCCGGACAGGGGGCTGTAGGCTACACCTTC. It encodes CASSHPGQGAVGYTF.

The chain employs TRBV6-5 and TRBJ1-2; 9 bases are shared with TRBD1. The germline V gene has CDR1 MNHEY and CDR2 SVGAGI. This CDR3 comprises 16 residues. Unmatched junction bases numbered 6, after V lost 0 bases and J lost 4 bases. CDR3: CASSYSRTGGGYGYTF. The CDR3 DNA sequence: TGTGCCAGCAGTTACTCGAGAACAGGGGGCGGCTATGGCTACACCTTC.

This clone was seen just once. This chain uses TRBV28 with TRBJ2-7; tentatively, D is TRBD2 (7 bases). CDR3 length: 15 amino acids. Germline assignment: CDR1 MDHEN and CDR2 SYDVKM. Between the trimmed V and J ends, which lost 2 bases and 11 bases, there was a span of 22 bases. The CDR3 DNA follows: TGTGCCAGCAGTTTAGGGGGGCGGGAGAGGGGTTTAGAGTACTTC. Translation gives CASSLGGRERGLEYF.

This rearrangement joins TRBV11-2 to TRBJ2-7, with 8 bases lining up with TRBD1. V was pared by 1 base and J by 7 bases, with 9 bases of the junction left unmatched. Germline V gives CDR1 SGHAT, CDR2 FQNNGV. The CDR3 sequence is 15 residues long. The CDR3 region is CASSLGTGYVGEQYF. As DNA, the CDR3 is TGTGCCAGCAGCTTAGGGACAGGGTATGTGGGTGAGCAGTACTTC. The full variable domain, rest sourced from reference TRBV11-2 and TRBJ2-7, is EAGVAQSPRYKIIEKRQSVAFWCNPISGHATLYWYQQILGQGPKLLIQFQNNGVVDDSQLPKDRFSAERLKGVDSTLKIQPAKLEDSAVYLCASSLGTGYVGEQYFGPGTRLTVT.